The sequence of this T cell receptor beta chain was determined in a study of shared clonotypes between healthy human individuals. Study observations and caveats: Rarefaction showed that sequencing of sorted subsets was incomplete (despite large depth).

Profiling relied on immunoSEQ multiplex PCR, and the TCRdb table lists in-frame clones only, not all of them. Of some 630,000 clones listed, around 72% were seen once; the top ten hold approximately 1.8%. Concerning this clone itself: Its antigen remains unidentified.

The sequence came from a woman aged 25 to 39 in good health. The sample comprised memory CD4+ T cells sorted from blood. Subset noted: CD45RA-negative fraction.

The CDR3, as DNA: TGTGCCAGCAGCCCCCAGCCGGGACATCAAGAGACCCAGTACTTC. Translation gives CASSPQPGHQETQYF. The chain uses TRBV21-1 and TRBJ2-5; the D segment call TRBD1 is taken from the table without a DNA check. TRBV21-1 is recorded as a pseudogene. The CDR3 consists of 15 residues.